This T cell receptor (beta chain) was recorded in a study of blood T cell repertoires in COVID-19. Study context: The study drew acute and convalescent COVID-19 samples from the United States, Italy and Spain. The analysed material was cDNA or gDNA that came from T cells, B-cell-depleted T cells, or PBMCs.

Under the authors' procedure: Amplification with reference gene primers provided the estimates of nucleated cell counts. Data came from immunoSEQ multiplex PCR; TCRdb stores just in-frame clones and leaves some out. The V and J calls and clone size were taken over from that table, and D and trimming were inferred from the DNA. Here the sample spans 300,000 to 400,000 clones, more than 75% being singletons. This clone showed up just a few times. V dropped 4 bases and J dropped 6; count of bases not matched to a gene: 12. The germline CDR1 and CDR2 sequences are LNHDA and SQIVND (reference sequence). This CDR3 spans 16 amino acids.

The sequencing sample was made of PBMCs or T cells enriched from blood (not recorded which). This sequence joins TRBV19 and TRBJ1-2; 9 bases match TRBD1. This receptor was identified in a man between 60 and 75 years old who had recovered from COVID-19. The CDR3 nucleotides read TGTGCCAGTAGTACCTATTGGGACAGGGTCAAGGATGGCTACACCTTC. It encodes CASSTYWDRVKDGYTF.